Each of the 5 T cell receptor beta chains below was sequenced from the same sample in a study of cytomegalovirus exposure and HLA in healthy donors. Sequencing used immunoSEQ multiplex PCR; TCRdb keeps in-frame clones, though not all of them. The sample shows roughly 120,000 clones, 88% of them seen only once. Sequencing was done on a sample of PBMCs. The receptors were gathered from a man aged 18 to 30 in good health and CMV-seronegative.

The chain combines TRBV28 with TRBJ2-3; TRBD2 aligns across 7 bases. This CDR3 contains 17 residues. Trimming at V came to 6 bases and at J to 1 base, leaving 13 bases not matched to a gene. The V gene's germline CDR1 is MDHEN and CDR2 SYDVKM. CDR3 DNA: TGTGCCAGCAGGCCCTACGGGAGGAGTCGTGGCACAGATACGCAGTATTTT. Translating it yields CASRPYGRSRGTDTQYF.

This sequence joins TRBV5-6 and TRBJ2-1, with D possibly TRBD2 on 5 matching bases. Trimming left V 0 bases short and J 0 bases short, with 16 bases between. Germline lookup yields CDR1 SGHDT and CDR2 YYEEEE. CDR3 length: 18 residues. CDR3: CASSLARGASPSYNEQFF. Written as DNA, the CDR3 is TGTGCCAGCAGCTTGGCACGGGGAGCATCGCCCTCCTACAATGAGCAGTTCTTC.

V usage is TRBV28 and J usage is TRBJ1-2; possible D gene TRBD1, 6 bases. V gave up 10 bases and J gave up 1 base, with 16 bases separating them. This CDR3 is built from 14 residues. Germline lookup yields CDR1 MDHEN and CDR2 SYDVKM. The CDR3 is CAINGGADNYGYTF. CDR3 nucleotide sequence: TGTGCCATCAATGGGGGGGCGGATAACTATGGCTACACCTTC.

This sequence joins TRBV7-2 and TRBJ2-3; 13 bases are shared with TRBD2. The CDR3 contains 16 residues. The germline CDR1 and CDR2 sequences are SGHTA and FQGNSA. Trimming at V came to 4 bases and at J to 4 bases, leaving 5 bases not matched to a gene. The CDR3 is CASSSRLAGGPDTQYF. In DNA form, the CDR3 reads TGTGCCAGCAGCTCCAGACTAGCGGGGGGCCCAGATACGCAGTATTTT.

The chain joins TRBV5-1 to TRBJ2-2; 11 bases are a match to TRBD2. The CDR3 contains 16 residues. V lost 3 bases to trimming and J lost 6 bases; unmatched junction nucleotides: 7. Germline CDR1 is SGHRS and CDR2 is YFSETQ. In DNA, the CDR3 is TGCGCCAGCAGCTCCCCGGGACTAGCGGAGGCCGGGGAGCTGTTTTTT. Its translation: CASSSPGLAEAGELFF. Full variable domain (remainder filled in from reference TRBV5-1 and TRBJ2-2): KAGVTQTPRYLIKTRGQQVTLSCSPISGHRSVSWYQQTPGQGLQFLFEYFSETQRNKGNFPGRFSGRQFSNSRSEMNVSTLELGDSALYLCASSSPGLAEAGELFFGEGSRLTVL.